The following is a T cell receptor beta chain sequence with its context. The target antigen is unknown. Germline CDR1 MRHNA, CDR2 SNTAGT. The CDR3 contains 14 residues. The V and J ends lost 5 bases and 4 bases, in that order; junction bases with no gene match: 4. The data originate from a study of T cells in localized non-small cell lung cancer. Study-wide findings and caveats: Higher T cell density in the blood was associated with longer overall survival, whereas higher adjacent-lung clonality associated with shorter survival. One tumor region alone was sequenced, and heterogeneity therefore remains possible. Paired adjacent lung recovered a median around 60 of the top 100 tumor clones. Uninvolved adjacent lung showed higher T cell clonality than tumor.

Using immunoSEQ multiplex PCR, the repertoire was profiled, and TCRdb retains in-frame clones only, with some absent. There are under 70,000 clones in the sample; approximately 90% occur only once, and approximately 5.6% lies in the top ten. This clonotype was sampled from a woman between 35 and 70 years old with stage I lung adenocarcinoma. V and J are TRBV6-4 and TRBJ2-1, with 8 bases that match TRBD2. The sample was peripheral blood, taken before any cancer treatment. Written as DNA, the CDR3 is TGTGCCAGCAGTAGCGGGGGCCAGTACAATGAGCAGTTCTTC. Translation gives CASSSGGQYNEQFF.